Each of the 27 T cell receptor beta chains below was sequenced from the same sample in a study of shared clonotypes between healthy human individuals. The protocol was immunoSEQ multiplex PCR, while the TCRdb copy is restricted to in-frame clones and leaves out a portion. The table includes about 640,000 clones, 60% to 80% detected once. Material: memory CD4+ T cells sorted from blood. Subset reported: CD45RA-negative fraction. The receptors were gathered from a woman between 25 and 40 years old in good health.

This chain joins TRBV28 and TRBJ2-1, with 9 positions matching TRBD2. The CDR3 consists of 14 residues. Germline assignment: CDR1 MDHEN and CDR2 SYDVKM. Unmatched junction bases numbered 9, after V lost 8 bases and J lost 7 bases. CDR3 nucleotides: TGTGCCAGCGCTCTTTGGACTAGCGAGAATGAGCAGTTCTTC. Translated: CASALWTSENEQFF.

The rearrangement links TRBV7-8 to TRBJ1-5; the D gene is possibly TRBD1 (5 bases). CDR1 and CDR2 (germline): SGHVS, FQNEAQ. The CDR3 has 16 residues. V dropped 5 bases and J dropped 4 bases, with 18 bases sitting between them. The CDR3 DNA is TGTGCCAGCAGCCGGGAAGGGGCCCTGACAAATCAGCCCCAGCATTTT. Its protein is CASSREGALTNQPQHF.

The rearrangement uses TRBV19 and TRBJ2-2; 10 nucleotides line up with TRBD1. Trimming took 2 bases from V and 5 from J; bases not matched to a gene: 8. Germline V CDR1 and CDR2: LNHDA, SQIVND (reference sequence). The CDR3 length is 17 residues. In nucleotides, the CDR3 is TGTGCCAGTAGTATACCCCCGGGACAGGGGCGAACCGGGGAGCTGTTTTTT. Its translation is CASSIPPGQGRTGELFF.

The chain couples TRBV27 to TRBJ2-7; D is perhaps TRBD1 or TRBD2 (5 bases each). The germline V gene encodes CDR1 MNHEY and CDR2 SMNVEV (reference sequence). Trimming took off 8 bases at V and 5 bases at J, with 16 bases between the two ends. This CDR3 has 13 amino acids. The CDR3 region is CASRDAMHHEQYF. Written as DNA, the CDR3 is TGTGCCAGCCGGGACGCGATGCACCACGAGCAGTACTTC.

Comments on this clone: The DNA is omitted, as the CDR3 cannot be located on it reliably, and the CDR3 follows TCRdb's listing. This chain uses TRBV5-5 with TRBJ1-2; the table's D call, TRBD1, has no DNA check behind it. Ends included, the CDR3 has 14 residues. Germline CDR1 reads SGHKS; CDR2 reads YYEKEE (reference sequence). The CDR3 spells CASILEPGLYGYTF.

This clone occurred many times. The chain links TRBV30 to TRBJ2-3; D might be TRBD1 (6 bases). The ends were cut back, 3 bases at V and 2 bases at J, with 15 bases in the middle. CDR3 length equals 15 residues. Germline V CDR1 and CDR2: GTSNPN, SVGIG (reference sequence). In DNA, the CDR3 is TGTGCCTGGAGCCCAGGGGTTGGGGACACAGATACGCAGTATTTT. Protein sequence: CAWSPGVGDTDTQYF.

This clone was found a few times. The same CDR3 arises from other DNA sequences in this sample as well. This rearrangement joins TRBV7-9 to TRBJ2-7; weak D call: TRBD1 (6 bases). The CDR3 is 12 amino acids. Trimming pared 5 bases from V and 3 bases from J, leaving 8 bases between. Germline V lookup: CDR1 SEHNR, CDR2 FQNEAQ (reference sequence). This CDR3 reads CASSEQGYEQYF. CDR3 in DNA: TGTGCCAGCAGCGAACAGGGCTACGAGCAGTACTTC.

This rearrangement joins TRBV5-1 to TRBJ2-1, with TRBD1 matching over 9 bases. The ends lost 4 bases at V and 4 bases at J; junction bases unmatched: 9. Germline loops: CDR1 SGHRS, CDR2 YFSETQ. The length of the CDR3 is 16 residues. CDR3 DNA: TGCGCCAGCAGCGAATATTCCGGGACAGGGTACAATGAGCAGTTCTTC. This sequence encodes CASSEYSGTGYNEQFF.

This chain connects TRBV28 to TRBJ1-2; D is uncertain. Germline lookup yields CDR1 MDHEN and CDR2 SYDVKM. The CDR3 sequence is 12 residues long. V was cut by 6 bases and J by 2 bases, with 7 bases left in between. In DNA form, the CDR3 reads TGTGCCAGCAGACCTGAGAACTATGGCTACACCTTC. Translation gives CASRPENYGYTF.

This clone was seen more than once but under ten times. CDR3 sequence reads: CASSQDRAKDSGNTIYF. In DNA form, the CDR3 reads TGCGCCAGCAGCCAAGATCGGGCCAAAGACTCTGGAAACACCATATATTTT. The V gene is TRBV4-1, the J gene TRBJ1-3; D not resolved. Germline CDR1 MGHRA, CDR2 YSYEKL. This CDR3 comprises 17 residues. V lost 0 bases and J 0 bases, leaving 12 bases between the germline ends.

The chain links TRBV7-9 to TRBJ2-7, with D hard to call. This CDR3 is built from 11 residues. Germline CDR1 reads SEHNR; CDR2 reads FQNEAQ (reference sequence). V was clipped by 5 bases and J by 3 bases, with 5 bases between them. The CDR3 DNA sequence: TGTGCCAGCAGCGTCAACTACGAGCAGTACTTC. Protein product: CASSVNYEQYF.

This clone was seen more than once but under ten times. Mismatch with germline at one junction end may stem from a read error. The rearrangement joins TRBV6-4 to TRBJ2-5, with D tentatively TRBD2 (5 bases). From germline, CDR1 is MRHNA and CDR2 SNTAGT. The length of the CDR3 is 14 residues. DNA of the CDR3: TGTGCCAGCAGCGACTTAAGCGGACAAGAGACCCAGTACTTC. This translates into CASSDLSGQETQYF.

CDR3 sequence: CASSRQGAGELFF. In DNA form, the CDR3 reads TGTGCCAGCAGCCGGCAGGGGGCCGGGGAGCTGTTTTTT. The chain is built from TRBV14 and TRBJ2-2; TRBD1 matches at 7 bases. Germline V gene sequence: CDR1 SGHDN, CDR2 FVKESK. V trimming: 4 bases; J trimming: 6 bases; junction bases outside the gene matches: 2. This CDR3 is built from 13 residues. Based on the CDR3 plus reference TRBV14 and TRBJ2-2, the full variable domain is EAGVTQFPSHSVIEKGQTVTLRCDPISGHDNLYWYRRVMGKEIKFLLHFVKESKQDESGMPNNRFLAERTGGTYSTLKVQPAELEDSGVYFCASSRQGAGELFFGEGSRLTVL.

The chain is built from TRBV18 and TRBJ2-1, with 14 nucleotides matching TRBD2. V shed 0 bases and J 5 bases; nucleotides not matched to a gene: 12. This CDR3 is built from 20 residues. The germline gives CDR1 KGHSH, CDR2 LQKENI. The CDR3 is CASSPPQTGLAGGLNNEQFF. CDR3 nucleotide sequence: TGTGCCAGCTCACCACCACAGACAGGACTAGCGGGAGGCTTGAACAATGAGCAGTTCTTC.

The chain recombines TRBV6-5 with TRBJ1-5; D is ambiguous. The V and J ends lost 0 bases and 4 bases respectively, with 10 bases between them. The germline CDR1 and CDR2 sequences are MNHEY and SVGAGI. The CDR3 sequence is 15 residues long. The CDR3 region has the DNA TGTGCCAGCAGTTACTCTAACAGCGGGAATCAGCCCCAGCATTTT. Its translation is CASSYSNSGNQPQHF.

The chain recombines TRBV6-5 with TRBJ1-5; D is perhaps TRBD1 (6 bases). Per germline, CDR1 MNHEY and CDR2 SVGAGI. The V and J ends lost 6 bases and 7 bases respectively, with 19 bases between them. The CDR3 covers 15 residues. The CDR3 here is CASSPGGLSGQPQHF. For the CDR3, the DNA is TGTGCCAGCAGCCCCGGGGGGCTGTCGGGACAGCCCCAGCATTTT.

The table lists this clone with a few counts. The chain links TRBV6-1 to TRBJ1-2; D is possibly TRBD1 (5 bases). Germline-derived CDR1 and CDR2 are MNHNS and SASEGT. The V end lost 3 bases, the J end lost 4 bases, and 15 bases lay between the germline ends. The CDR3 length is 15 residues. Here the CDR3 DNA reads TGTGCCAGCAGTGAGGGGACGACCAGGGCCTATGGCTACACCTTC. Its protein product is CASSEGTTRAYGYTF.

CDR3 residues: CASTPPGFGEQYF. CDR3 bases: TGTGCCAGCACCCCCCCCGGTTTTGGCGAGCAGTACTTC. The chain couples TRBV7-2 to TRBJ2-7; D is undetermined. Looked up from germline, CDR1 is SGHTA and CDR2 is FQGNSA. Trimming took off 7 bases at V and 6 bases at J, with 16 bases between the two ends. This CDR3 has 13 amino acids.

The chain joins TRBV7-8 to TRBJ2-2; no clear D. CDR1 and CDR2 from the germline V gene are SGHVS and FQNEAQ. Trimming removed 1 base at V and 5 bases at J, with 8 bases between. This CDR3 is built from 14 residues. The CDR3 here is CASSLEGFTGELFF. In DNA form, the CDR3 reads TGTGCCAGCAGCTTAGAAGGGTTTACCGGGGAGCTGTTTTTT.

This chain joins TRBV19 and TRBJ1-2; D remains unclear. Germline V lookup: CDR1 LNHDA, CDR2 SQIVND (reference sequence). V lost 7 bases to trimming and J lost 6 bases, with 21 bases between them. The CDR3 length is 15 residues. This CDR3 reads CASIQTAALLNGYTF. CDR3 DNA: TGTGCCAGTATTCAAACCGCGGCCTTATTGAATGGCTACACCTTC.

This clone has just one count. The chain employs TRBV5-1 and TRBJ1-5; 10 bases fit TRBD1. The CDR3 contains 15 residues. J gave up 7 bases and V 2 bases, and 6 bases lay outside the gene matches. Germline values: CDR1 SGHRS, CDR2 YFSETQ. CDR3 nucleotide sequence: TGCGCCAGCAGCTTTGATGGACAGGGGGGACAGCCCCAGCATTTT. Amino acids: CASSFDGQGGQPQHF.

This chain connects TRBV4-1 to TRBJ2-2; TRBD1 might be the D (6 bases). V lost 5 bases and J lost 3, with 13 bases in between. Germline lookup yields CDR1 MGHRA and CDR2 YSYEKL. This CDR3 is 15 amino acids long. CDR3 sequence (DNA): TGCGCCAGCAGCTCCCGGGACACCGACACCGGGGAGCTGTTTTTT. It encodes CASSSRDTDTGELFF.

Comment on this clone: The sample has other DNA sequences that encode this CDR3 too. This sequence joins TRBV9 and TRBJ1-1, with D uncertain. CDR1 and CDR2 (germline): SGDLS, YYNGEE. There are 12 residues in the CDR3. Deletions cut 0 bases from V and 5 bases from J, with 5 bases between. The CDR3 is CASSVGGTEAFF. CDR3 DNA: TGTGCCAGCAGCGTAGGTGGTACTGAAGCTTTCTTT.

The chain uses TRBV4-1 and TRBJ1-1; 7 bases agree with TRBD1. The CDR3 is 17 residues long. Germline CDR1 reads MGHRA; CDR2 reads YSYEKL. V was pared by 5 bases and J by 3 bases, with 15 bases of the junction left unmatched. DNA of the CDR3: TGCGCCAGCAGCTTCAACTACAGGGGAGCCGGGGACACTGAAGCTTTCTTT. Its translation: CASSFNYRGAGDTEAFF.

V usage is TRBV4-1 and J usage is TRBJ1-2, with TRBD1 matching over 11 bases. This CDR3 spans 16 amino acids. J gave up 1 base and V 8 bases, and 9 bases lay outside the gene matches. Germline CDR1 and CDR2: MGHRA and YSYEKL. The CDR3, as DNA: TGCGCCAGCTCCGGGACAGGGGGGGGACTTAACTATGGCTACACCTTC. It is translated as CASSGTGGGLNYGYTF.

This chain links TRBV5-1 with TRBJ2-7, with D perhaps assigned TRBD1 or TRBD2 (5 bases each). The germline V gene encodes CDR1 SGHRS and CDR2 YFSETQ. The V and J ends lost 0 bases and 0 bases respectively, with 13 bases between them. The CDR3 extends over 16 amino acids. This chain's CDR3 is CASSLGYGDPSYEQYF. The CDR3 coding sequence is TGCGCCAGCAGCTTGGGGTATGGGGACCCCTCCTACGAGCAGTACTTC.

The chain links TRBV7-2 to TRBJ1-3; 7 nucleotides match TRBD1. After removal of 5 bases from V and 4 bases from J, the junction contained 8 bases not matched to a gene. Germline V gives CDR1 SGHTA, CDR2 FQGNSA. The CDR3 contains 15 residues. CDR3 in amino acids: CASSRGGSSGNTIYF. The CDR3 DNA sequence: TGTGCCAGCAGCCGAGGGGGCTCTTCAGGAAACACCATATATTTT.